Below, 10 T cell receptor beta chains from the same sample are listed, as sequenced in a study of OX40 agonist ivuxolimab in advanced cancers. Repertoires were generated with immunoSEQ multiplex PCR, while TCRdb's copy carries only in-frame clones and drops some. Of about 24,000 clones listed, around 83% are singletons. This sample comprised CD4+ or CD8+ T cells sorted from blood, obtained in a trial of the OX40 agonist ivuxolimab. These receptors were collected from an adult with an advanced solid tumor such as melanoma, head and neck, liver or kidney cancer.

CDR3 sequence (DNA): TGTGCCAGCAGCGGGATCTCTGGGGCCAACGTCCTGACTTTC. Translating gives CASSGISGANVLTF. The chain employs TRBV5-6 and TRBJ2-6, with D uncertain. The CDR3 is 14 residues long. Germline V lookup: CDR1 SGHDT, CDR2 YYEEEE. The germline V and J ends were trimmed by 4 bases and 0 bases, with 5 bases remaining between them. Filled out from reference TRBV5-6 and TRBJ2-6, the complete variable domain reads DAGVTQSPTHLIKTRGQQVTLRCSPKSGHDTVSWYQQALGQGPQFIFQYYEEEERQRGNFPDRFSGHQFPNYSSELNVNALLLGDSALYLCASSGISGANVLTFGAGSRLTVL.

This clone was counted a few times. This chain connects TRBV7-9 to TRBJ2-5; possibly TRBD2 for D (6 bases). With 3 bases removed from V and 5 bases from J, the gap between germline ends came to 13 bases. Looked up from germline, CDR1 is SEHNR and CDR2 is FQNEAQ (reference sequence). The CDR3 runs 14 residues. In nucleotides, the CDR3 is TGTGCCAGCAGCTTCGGGAGTGCGACGGAGACCCAGTACTTC. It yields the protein CASSFGSATETQYF.

CDR3 nucleotide sequence: TGTGCCAGCAGCTTAATCCGAGGGGATACGCAGTATTTT. Amino acid sequence: CASSLIRGDTQYF. The chain is built from TRBV7-2 and TRBJ2-3, with D maybe TRBD2 (5 bases). This CDR3 is 13 amino acids long. Germline CDR1 is SGHTA and CDR2 is FQGNSA. The V end lost 2 bases, the J end lost 6 bases, and 9 bases lay between the germline ends.

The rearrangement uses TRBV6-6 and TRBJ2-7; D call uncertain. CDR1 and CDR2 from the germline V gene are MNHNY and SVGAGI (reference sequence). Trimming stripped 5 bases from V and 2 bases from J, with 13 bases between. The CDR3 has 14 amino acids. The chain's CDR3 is CASSPLVVTYEQYF. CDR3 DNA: TGTGCCAGCAGTCCCCTTGTGGTCACCTACGAGCAGTACTTC.

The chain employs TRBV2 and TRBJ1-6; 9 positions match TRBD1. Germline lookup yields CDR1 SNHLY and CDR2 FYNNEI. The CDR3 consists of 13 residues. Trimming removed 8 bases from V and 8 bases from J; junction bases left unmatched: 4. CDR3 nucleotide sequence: TGTGCCAGCGGCGACAGGGGGTATTCACCCCTCCACTTT. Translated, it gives CASGDRGYSPLHF.

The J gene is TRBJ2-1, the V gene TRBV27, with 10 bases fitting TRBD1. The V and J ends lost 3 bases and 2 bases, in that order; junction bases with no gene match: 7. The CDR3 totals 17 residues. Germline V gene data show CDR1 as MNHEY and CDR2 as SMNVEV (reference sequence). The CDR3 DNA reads TGTGCCAGCAGTTTGATACCGGGACAGGGGACCTACAATGAGCAGTTCTTC. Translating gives CASSLIPGQGTYNEQFF.

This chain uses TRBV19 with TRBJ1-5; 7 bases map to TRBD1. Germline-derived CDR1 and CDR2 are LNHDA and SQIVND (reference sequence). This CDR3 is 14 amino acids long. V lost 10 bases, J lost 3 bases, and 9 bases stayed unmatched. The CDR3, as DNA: TGTGCCACCGCTACGACAGGGAACAATCAGCCCCAGCATTTT. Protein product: CATATTGNNQPQHF.

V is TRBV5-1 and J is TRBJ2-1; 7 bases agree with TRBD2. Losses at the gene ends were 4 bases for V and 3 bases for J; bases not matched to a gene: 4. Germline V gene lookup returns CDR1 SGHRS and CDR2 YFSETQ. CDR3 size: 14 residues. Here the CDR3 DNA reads TGCGCCAGCAGCCCCCGGGACTACTACAATGAGCAGTTCTTC. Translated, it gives CASSPRDYYNEQFF.

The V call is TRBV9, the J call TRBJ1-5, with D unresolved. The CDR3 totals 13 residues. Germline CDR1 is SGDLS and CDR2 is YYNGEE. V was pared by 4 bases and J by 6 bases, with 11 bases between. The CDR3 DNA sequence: TGTGCCAGCAGCAGGCTGGCAGGTCAGCCCCAGCATTTT. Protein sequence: CASSRLAGQPQHF.

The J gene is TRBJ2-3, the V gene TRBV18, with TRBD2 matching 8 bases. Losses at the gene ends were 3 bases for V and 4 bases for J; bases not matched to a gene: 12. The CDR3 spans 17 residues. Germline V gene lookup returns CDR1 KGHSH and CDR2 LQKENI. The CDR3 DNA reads TGTGCCAGCTCACCCCAAAGGTCCAGCGGGGGTTCAGATACGCAGTATTTT. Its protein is CASSPQRSSGGSDTQYF.